The 17 T cell receptor beta chains in this list originate from one sample, sequenced in a study of vaccination effects on CD4 cells after COVID-19. Antigen-specific CD4+ T cells expanded by the ViraFEST assay with viral peptide pools were then sequenced. Isolating CD4+ T cells followed more than 9 days of culture. The study found no prior SARS-CoV-2 infection in the vaccine recipients, who tested negative for nucleocapsid antibodies. For these TCRs, the target antigens are not known. Only in-frame clones appear in the TCRdb table, and some are missing; sequencing was by immunoSEQ multiplex PCR. This sample carries just under 75,000 clones, 65% to 85% of them seen once, and the ten largest clones take roughly 2.9%. The material was CD4+ T cells from PBMCs cultured with HCoV-NL63 spike peptides, obtained before COVID-19 vaccination. The receptors here all came from a human donor who received a COVID-19 vaccine.

This clone was detected only a few times. This sequence joins TRBV7-2 and TRBJ1-5, with 9 bases matching TRBD1. The CDR3 spans 14 residues. Germline trimming cut 2 bases from V and 7 bases from J; bases unmatched to any gene: 3. CDR1 is SGHTA and CDR2 is FQGNSA in the germline V gene. The chain's CDR3 is CASSLRQGDQPQHF. The CDR3, as DNA: TGTGCCAGCAGCTTACGACAGGGGGACCAGCCCCAGCATTTT.

The J gene is TRBJ2-5, the V gene TRBV4-3, with a tentative D call TRBD1 (6 bases). V dropped 0 bases and J dropped 4 bases, with 9 bases sitting between them. The CDR3 length is 14 residues. Germline V CDR1 and CDR2: LGHNA, YSLEER. The CDR3, as DNA: TGCGCCAGCAGCCAAGAGTTCAGGGGAGAGACCCAGTACTTC. Residues: CASSQEFRGETQYF.

This clone appeared a single time. The genes are TRBV7-2 and TRBJ2-3; TRBD2 matches at 7 bases. Germline lookup yields CDR1 SGHTA and CDR2 FQGNSA. The CDR3 spans 13 residues. V was clipped by 2 bases and J by 4 bases; unmatched bases: 0. CDR3 loop: CASSLRGADTQYF. The CDR3 DNA sequence: TGTGCCAGCAGCTTACGGGGGGCAGATACGCAGTATTTT.

CDR3 bases: TGTGCCAGCAGCATTAGCGGGGGCTACTCCTACAATGAGCAGTTCTTC. Amino acid sequence: CASSISGGYSYNEQFF. The chain has TRBV21-1 and TRBJ2-1; the table gives TRBD2 as D, unverified against the DNA. TRBV21-1 is termed a pseudogene. This CDR3 spans 16 amino acids.

This rearrangement joins TRBV6-5 to TRBJ1-5, with D possibly TRBD1 on 5 matching bases. CDR1 and CDR2 (germline): MNHEY, SVGAGI. This CDR3 has 14 residues. V lost 0 bases, J lost 4 bases, and 7 bases lay in between. The chain's CDR3 is CASSYSRANQPQHF. CDR3 nucleotides: TGTGCCAGCAGTTACTCCAGGGCAAATCAGCCCCAGCATTTT.

In DNA, the CDR3 is TGCGCCAGCAGCCAAAAACAAGGGTTTGAAAAACTGTTTTTT. It is translated as CASSQKQGFEKLFF. The chain combines TRBV4-1 with TRBJ1-4; no reliable D call. CDR1 is MGHRA, CDR2 YSYEKL, per germline. This CDR3 comprises 14 residues. V was pared by 2 bases and J by 7 bases, with 11 bases between.

This clone appeared a few times. The DNA of the CDR3 is TGTGCCATCAGTGAGTCAGTCACCCCCCAGCAGTACGTC. It is translated as CAISESVTPQQYV. This rearrangement joins TRBV10-3 to TRBJ2-7; D unresolved. The CDR3 extends over 13 amino acids. V was trimmed by 0 bases and J by 8 bases, leaving 11 bases between them. The germline V gene has CDR1 ENHRY and CDR2 SYGVKD.

V gene TRBV2 combines with J gene TRBJ2-2, with D perhaps matching TRBD1 (5 bases). Trimming took off 5 bases at V and 0 bases at J, with 7 bases between the two ends. Germline V CDR1 and CDR2: SNHLY, FYNNEI. This CDR3 region has 14 residues. The CDR3: CASSRQTNTGELFF. Written as DNA, the CDR3 is TGTGCCAGCAGTAGACAGACGAACACCGGGGAGCTGTTTTTT. The full variable domain, rest sourced from reference TRBV2 and TRBJ2-2, is EPEVTQTPSHQVTQMGQEVILRCVPISNHLYFYWYRQILGQKVEFLVSFYNNEISEKSEIFDDQFSVERPDGSNFTLKIRSTKLEDSAMYFCASSRQTNTGELFFGEGSRLTVL.

The J gene is TRBJ2-2, the V gene TRBV27; the D is unclear. CDR3 length equals 16 residues. Germline CDR1 is MNHEY and CDR2 is SMNVEV (reference sequence). V lost 1 base to trimming and J lost 1 base, with 10 bases between them. CDR3 region: CASSLFFPGNTGELFF. The CDR3, as DNA: TGTGCCAGCAGTTTATTCTTCCCAGGGAACACCGGGGAGCTGTTTTTT.

The chain employs TRBV24-1 and TRBJ1-2; a possible D gene is TRBD1 (5 bases). V shed 3 bases and J shed 8 bases, with 18 bases lying between them. The CDR3 length is 15 residues. In germline, CDR1 is KGHDR, CDR2 SFDVKD. The CDR3 is CATSDDRDSWRGYTF. DNA for the CDR3: TGTGCCACCAGTGATGACCGGGACTCCTGGCGGGGCTACACCTTC.

The V and J genes are TRBV18 and TRBJ2-7, with TRBD2 as a possible D gene (6 bases). The CDR3 extends over 14 amino acids. Germline V gives CDR1 KGHSH, CDR2 LQKENI. The ends were cut back, 3 bases at V and 1 base at J, with 10 bases in the middle. The CDR3 nucleotides are TGTGCCAGCTCACCCCTGGGGGGTTCCTACGAGCAGTACGTC. This translates into CASSPLGGSYEQYV.

The V and J genes are TRBV11-3 and TRBJ2-1, with 12 bases that match TRBD2. The CDR3 spans 13 residues. Losses at the gene ends were 6 bases for V and 12 bases for J; bases not matched to a gene: 6. Germline values: CDR1 SGHNT, CDR2 YENEEA. CDR3 loop: CASSQLAGGGQFF. The CDR3 nucleotides read TGTGCCAGCAGTCAACTAGCGGGGGGAGGGCAGTTCTTC. Complete variable domain (other parts from reference TRBV11-3 and TRBJ2-1): EAGVVQSPRYKIIEKKQPVAFWCNPISGHNTLYWYLQNLGQGPELLIRYENEEAVDDSQLPKDRFSAERLKGVDSTLKIQPAELGDSAVYLCASSQLAGGGQFFGPGTRLTVL.

V usage is TRBV30 and J usage is TRBJ1-5; D remains ambiguous. The germline V and J ends were trimmed by 5 bases and 4 bases, with 12 bases remaining between them. The CDR3 runs 13 residues. From germline, CDR1 is GTSNPN and CDR2 SVGIG (reference sequence). As DNA, the CDR3 is TGTGCCTGGGCCGCCCGAGGAAATCAGCCCCAGCATTTT. Its translation: CAWAARGNQPQHF.

This clone has just one count. V and J are TRBV10-3 and TRBJ1-2; the match to TRBD1 covers 7 bases. Germline values: CDR1 ENHRY, CDR2 SYGVKD. The junction had 1 base not matched to a gene; V was cut back by 0 bases and J by 6 bases. This CDR3 contains 13 residues. CDR3 DNA: TGTGCCATCAGTGAGTCCGACAGGGATGGCTACACCTTC. It is translated as CAISESDRDGYTF.

V gene TRBV10-3 combines with J gene TRBJ1-3; D possibly corresponds to TRBD1 (5 bases). The CDR3 consists of 14 residues. In germline, CDR1 is ENHRY, CDR2 SYGVKD. The V and J ends lost 6 bases and 9 bases respectively, with 18 bases between them. The CDR3 sequence is CAIRAGPPQGTIYF. For the CDR3, the DNA is TGTGCCATCAGGGCGGGGCCGCCTCAGGGCACCATATATTTT.

This chain links TRBV5-6 with TRBJ1-2; possible D gene TRBD1, 5 bases. Germline CDR1 and CDR2: SGHDT and YYEEEE. V was shortened by 0 bases and J by 2 bases, with 11 bases between the two germline ends. This CDR3 region has 15 residues. The CDR3 coding sequence is TGTGCCAGCAGCTTGGGTCCAGAGGGGAACTATGGCTACACCTTC. Protein product: CASSLGPEGNYGYTF. Drawing the rest from reference TRBV5-6 and TRBJ1-2, the complete variable domain is DAGVTQSPTHLIKTRGQQVTLRCSPKSGHDTVSWYQQALGQGPQFIFQYYEEEERQRGNFPDRFSGHQFPNYSSELNVNALLLGDSALYLCASSLGPEGNYGYTFGSGTRLTVV.

The rearrangement links TRBV18 to TRBJ2-1; possible D gene TRBD2, 5 bases. The V gene's germline CDR1 is KGHSH and CDR2 LQKENI. V shed 3 bases and J shed 6 bases, with 15 bases lying between them. The CDR3 contains 15 residues. This CDR3 is CASSPRDRVGNEQFF. The CDR3 bases are TGTGCCAGCTCACCGAGGGATAGGGTAGGCAATGAGCAGTTCTTC.